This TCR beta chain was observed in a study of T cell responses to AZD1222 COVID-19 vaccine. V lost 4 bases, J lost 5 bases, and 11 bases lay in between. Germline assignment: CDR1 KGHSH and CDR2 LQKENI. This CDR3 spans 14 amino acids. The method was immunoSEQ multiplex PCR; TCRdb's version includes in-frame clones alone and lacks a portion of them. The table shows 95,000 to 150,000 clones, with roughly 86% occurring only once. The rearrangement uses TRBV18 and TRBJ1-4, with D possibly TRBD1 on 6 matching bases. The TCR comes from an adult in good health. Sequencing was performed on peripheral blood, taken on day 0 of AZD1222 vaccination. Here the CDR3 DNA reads TGTGCCAGCTCACGACAGGTTTCAAATGAAAAACTGTTTTTT. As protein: CASSRQVSNEKLFF.